The 13 T cell receptor beta chains presented below share a single source sample, sequenced in a study of T cells in Graves' hyperthyroidism and ophthalmopathy. From RNA transcripts, TCR beta CDR3 regions were amplified. Primed by the HTBI set, a first-round RT-PCR was run on the TCR CDR3. Via MiXCR, TCRdb re-called the multiplex PCR reads, giving one row per CDR3 protein. The data contain hundreds of thousands of distinct CDR3 sequences, 11% to 15% of them seen just once; the ten biggest clones take up more than 8.5%. The sequenced sample consisted of blood. The receptors stem from a woman aged 18-30 years with Graves' hyperthyroidism.

This clonotype appeared many times. This CDR3 reads CASSTRQGIGEQYF. CDR3 coding DNA: TGCGCCAGCAGCACCAGACAGGGAATAGGAGAGCAGTACTTC. The chain employs TRBV4-3 and TRBJ2-7; 7 bases map to TRBD1. Germline V gene data show CDR1 as LGHNA and CDR2 as YSLEER. V was clipped by 5 bases and J by 7 bases; unmatched bases: 11. The CDR3 contains 14 residues.

The V gene is TRBV5-6, the J gene TRBJ1-4; D unclear. The CDR3 runs to 14 residues. The ends were cut back, 5 bases at V and 7 bases at J, with 15 bases in the middle. In germline, CDR1 is SGHDT, CDR2 YYEEEE. Here the CDR3 DNA reads TGTGCCAGCAGTTTTGATGGAGGGAGTGAAAAACTGTTTTTT. This codes for CASSFDGGSEKLFF. The entire variable domain, with the rest obtained from reference TRBV5-6 and TRBJ1-4, is as follows: DAGVTQSPTHLIKTRGQQVTLRCSPKSGHDTVSWYQQALGQGPQFIFQYYEEEERQRGNFPDRFSGHQFPNYSSELNVNALLLGDSALYLCASSFDGGSEKLFFGSGTQLSVL.

This clonotype was seen many times. V usage is TRBV7-2 and J usage is TRBJ2-7; D not certain. This CDR3 spans 13 amino acids. CDR1 and CDR2 (germline): SGHTA, FQGNSA. V lost 5 bases to trimming and J lost 3 bases, with 11 bases between them. The CDR3 DNA follows: TGTGCCAGCAGCGGAAGGAGTTTCTACGAGCAGTACTTC. This sequence encodes CASSGRSFYEQYF.

This clonotype was seen at least ten times. The chain joins TRBV28 to TRBJ1-5, with 9 bases identical to TRBD1. Germline CDR1 is MDHEN and CDR2 is SYDVKM. V dropped 6 bases and J dropped 7; count of bases not matched to a gene: 4. This CDR3 has 13 amino acids. The CDR3: CASRDRGRQPQHF. The CDR3 DNA sequence: TGTGCCAGCAGGGACAGGGGAAGACAGCCCCAGCATTTT.

This clonotype was observed at least ten times. V and J are TRBV24-1 and TRBJ2-7; D gene uncertain. Germline CDR1 and CDR2: KGHDR and SFDVKD. The CDR3 is 13 residues long. The V end was cut by 5 bases, the J end by 5 bases, with 12 bases between. Written as DNA, the CDR3 is TGTGCCACCAGTGCAAAGGCCCGTCACGAGCAGTACTTC. This sequence encodes CATSAKARHEQYF.

The chain links TRBV4-1 to TRBJ2-1, with 8 bases identical to TRBD1. Germline V gene sequence: CDR1 MGHRA, CDR2 YSYEKL. V trimming: 1 base; J trimming: 2 bases; junction bases outside the gene matches: 4. The CDR3 runs to 16 residues. The CDR3 loop reads CASSQGRTGPYNEQFF. The CDR3 coding sequence is TGCGCCAGCAGCCAAGGGAGGACAGGGCCCTACAATGAGCAGTTCTTC.

This clonotype showed up just a few times. V is TRBV20-1 and J is TRBJ2-5; the D is unclear. Trimming cost V 0 bases and J 3 bases, with 17 bases left between them. There are 16 residues in the CDR3. Per germline, CDR1 DFQATT and CDR2 SNEGSKA (reference sequence). The CDR3 spells CSARDYRVDLEETQYF. For the CDR3, the DNA is TGCAGTGCTAGAGATTATAGGGTGGATTTGGAAGAGACCCAGTACTTC.

This clonotype was counted at least ten times. The chain has TRBV11-1 and TRBJ2-7; D remains ambiguous. Germline lookup yields CDR1 SGHAT and CDR2 FQDESV (reference sequence). Trimming stripped 4 bases from V and 1 base from J, with 8 bases between. The CDR3 consists of 13 residues. In DNA, the CDR3 is TGTGCCAGCAGCTACGGGCCTTCCTACGAGCAGTACTTC. Protein sequence: CASSYGPSYEQYF.

This clonotype was recorded many times. The V call is TRBV30, the J call TRBJ2-7; 9 bases map to TRBD1. Germline CDR1 and CDR2: GTSNPN and SVGIG (reference sequence). The ends lost 4 bases at V and 6 bases at J; junction bases unmatched: 22. The CDR3 loop spans 18 amino acids. The CDR3 sequence: CAWNRSFFVGQGDGEQYF. The CDR3 region has the DNA TGTGCCTGGAATAGAAGTTTCTTCGTGGGACAGGGTGATGGCGAGCAGTACTTC.

This clonotype has a single count. The chain couples TRBV7-8 to TRBJ2-1; TRBD2 agrees at 12 bases. Germline CDR1 SGHVS, CDR2 FQNEAQ. This CDR3 has 13 residues. J lost 15 bases, V lost 5 bases, and 8 bases had no gene match. CDR3 nucleotide sequence: TGTGCCAGCAGCGGACGGACTAGCGGGACTCGGTTCTTC. Translated: CASSGRTSGTRFF.

The chain joins TRBV5-1 to TRBJ1-4, with D possibly matching TRBD1 (6 bases). Germline CDR1 reads SGHRS; CDR2 reads YFSETQ. The CDR3 is made up of 14 amino acids. Trimming took off 0 bases at V and 6 bases at J, with 9 bases between the two ends. The CDR3 bases are TGCGCCAGCAGCTTGGGACAGGATCATGAAAAACTGTTTTTT. It is translated as CASSLGQDHEKLFF.

This clonotype has ten or more counts. This chain links TRBV20-1 with TRBJ2-1; D remains unclear. Per germline, CDR1 DFQATT and CDR2 SNEGSKA (reference sequence). V was cut by 2 bases and J by 6 bases, with 8 bases left in between. The CDR3 spans 12 residues. CDR3 DNA sequence: TGCAGTGCTAGAAGGCAGATCAATGAGCAGTTCTTC. As protein: CSARRQINEQFF.

This clonotype was observed at least ten times. This sequence joins TRBV28 and TRBJ2-1, with no clear D. CDR1 is MDHEN, CDR2 SYDVKM, per germline. The CDR3 is made up of 13 amino acids. V dropped 3 bases and J dropped 3 bases, with 6 bases sitting between them. The CDR3 spells CASSFSIYNEQFF. CDR3 nucleotide sequence: TGTGCCAGCAGTTTCTCGATCTACAATGAGCAGTTCTTC.